Following are 5 T cell receptor beta chains from one sample sequenced in a study of T cells in tuberculosis. TCRdb's table, derived via immunoSEQ multiplex PCR, lists solely in-frame clones and lacks some. The sample records some 23,000 clones, more than 90% being singletons. The sequenced sample consisted of PBMCs. These TCRs come from a donor between 10 and 35 years old with latent tuberculosis or without tuberculosis infection. Some clones in this sample may be carry-over from other donors' samples.

The chain is built from TRBV6-1 and TRBJ1-5; 7 bases match TRBD1. Germline loops: CDR1 MNHNS, CDR2 SASEGT. V was pared by 6 bases and J by 1 base, with 6 bases of the junction left unmatched. The CDR3 is 15 residues long. CDR3 region: CASRERQGSNQPQHF. The CDR3 region has the DNA TGTGCCAGCAGAGAACGACAGGGAAGCAATCAGCCCCAGCATTTT.

This rearrangement joins TRBV11-3 to TRBJ2-3, with 9 nucleotides matching TRBD1. Germline-derived CDR1 and CDR2 are SGHNT and YENEEA. The CDR3 contains 15 residues. V lost 5 bases, J lost 2 bases, and 5 bases stayed unmatched. The CDR3: CASSRTGEITDTQYF. CDR3 nucleotides: TGTGCCAGCAGCAGGACAGGGGAAATCACAGATACGCAGTATTTT.

The chain uses TRBV4-1 and TRBJ2-5; perhaps TRBD1 as D (5 bases). Trimming took off 4 bases at V and 9 bases at J, with 12 bases between the two ends. The CDR3 length is 12 residues. Per germline, CDR1 MGHRA and CDR2 YSYEKL. CDR3 protein: CASSPVLGPQYF. CDR3 bases: TGCGCCAGCAGCCCAGTCTTGGGGCCCCAGTACTTC.

The gene calls are TRBV25-1 and TRBJ2-5; 10 bases fit TRBD1. J gave up 1 base and V 6 bases, and 14 bases lay outside the gene matches. CDR1 and CDR2 from the germline V gene are MGHDK and SYGVNS. This CDR3 has 18 amino acids. This CDR3 is CASSLSRTGGTSQETQYF. The DNA for the CDR3 is TGTGCCAGCAGCTTGTCCCGGACAGGGGGGACCTCCCAAGAGACCCAGTACTTC. The complete variable domain, with remaining parts taken from reference TRBV25-1 and TRBJ2-5, reads EADIYQTPRYLVIGTGKKITLECSQTMGHDKMYWYQQDPGMELHLIHYSYGVNSTEKGDLSSESTVSRIRTEHFPLTLESARPSHTSQYLCASSLSRTGGTSQETQYFGPGTRLLVL.

The chain links TRBV19 to TRBJ1-1, with D perhaps TRBD1 (5 bases). In germline, CDR1 is LNHDA, CDR2 SQIVND (reference sequence). V was clipped by 3 bases and J by 4 bases, with 9 bases between them. The CDR3 is 13 amino acids. The CDR3 spells CASSMGEGTEAFF. The CDR3 nucleotides read TGTGCCAGTAGTATGGGGGAGGGCACTGAAGCTTTCTTT. The full variable domain, with the rest looked up from reference TRBV19 and TRBJ1-1, is DGGITQSPKYLFRKEGQNVTLSCEQNLNHDAMYWYRQDPGQGLRLIYYSQIVNDFQKGDIAEGYSVSREKKESFPLTVTSAQKNPTAFYLCASSMGEGTEAFFGQGTRLTVV.